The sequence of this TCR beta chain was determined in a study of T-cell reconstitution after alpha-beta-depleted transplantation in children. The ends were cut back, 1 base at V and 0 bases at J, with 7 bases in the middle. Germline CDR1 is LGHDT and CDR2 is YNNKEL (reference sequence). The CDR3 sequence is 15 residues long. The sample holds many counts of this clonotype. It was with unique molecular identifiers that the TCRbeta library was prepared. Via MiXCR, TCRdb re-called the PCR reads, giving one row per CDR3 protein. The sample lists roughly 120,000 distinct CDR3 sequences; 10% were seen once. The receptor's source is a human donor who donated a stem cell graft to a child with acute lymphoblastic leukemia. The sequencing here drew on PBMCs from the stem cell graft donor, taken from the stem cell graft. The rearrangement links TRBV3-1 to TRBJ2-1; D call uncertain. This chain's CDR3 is CASSQGPGSYNEQFF. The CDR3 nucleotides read TGTGCCAGCAGCCAAGGGCCCGGCTCCTACAATGAGCAGTTCTTC.